These 16 T cell receptor beta chains were all obtained from the same sample, sequenced in a study of blood T cell repertoires in COVID-19 (dated by TCRdb to about 2020). The method was the immunoSEQ multiplex PCR assay. TCRdb took this table from immuneACCESS and kept in-frame rearrangements with V and J called. Such tables lack part of the clones; where checked against another copy, unresolved V genes explain under half of the gap, and the rest is unexplained. The sample table records some 130,000 clones; around 85% of these occur just once. The top ten hold roughly 4% of the sample. Sequenced input: peripheral blood. The source of these receptors is a human donor in a cohort sampled during active COVID-19.

The chain employs TRBV9 and TRBJ1-3; D ambiguous. This CDR3 has 14 residues. V lost 4 bases to trimming and J lost 0 bases, with 8 bases between them. CDR1 and CDR2 from the germline V gene are SGDLS and YYNGEE. CDR3 sequence: CASSPRDSGNTIYF. Here the CDR3 DNA reads TGTGCCAGCAGCCCCCGGGACTCTGGAAACACCATATATTTT. Combining the CDR3 with reference TRBV9 and TRBJ1-3 gives the whole variable domain DSGVTQTPKHLITATGQRVTLRCSPRSGDLSVYWYQQSLDQGLQFLIQYYNGEERAKGNILERFSAQQFPDLHSELNLSSLELGDSALYFCASSPRDSGNTIYFGEGSWLTVV.

This clone has a handful of counts. The rearrangement joins TRBV12-3 or TRBV12-4 to TRBJ1-2, with TRBD1 matching over 7 bases. The J segment lost 0 bases and the V segment lost 9 bases, leaving 4 bases of the junction unmatched. This CDR3 contains 13 residues. CDR3 bases: TGTGCCAGTCGACAGGGCGCTAACTATGGCTACACCTTC. This gives the protein CASRQGANYGYTF.

The rearrangement joins TRBV30 to TRBJ2-3; D possibly corresponds to TRBD2 (5 bases). CDR1 and CDR2 (germline): GTSNPN, SVGIG (reference sequence). This CDR3 comprises 15 residues. Trimming pared 7 bases from V and 6 bases from J, leaving 23 bases between. This CDR3 is CAFSPGRRLGDTQYF. The CDR3, as DNA: TGTGCCTTCTCCCCCGGCAGGAGGTTGGGGGATACGCAGTATTTT.

The gene calls are TRBV7-2 and TRBJ1-2, with 7 bases matching TRBD1. The CDR3 covers 15 residues. Trimming at V came to 5 bases and at J to 2 bases, leaving 8 bases not matched to a gene. Germline V gene data show CDR1 as SGHTA and CDR2 as FQGNSA. In DNA form, the CDR3 reads TGTGCCAGCAGCGACCGCCAGGGGGTAAACTATGGCTACACCTTC. Amino acids: CASSDRQGVNYGYTF.

The rearrangement links TRBV19 to TRBJ2-7, with TRBD1 as a possible D gene (6 bases). Trimming stripped 4 bases from V and 1 base from J, with 8 bases between. Germline CDR1 reads LNHDA; CDR2 reads SQIVND (reference sequence). This CDR3 spans 13 amino acids. The CDR3 spells CASSKQGSYEQYF. In nucleotides, the CDR3 is TGTGCCAGTAGTAAACAGGGTTCCTACGAGCAGTACTTC.

The V call is TRBV5-1, the J call TRBJ2-2; no reliable D call. This CDR3 comprises 14 residues. The V gene lost 0 bases and the J gene lost 3 bases, with 6 bases spanning the gap. The germline V gene has CDR1 SGHRS and CDR2 YFSETQ. The chain's CDR3 is CASSLDTYTGELFF. Written as DNA, the CDR3 is TGCGCCAGCAGCTTGGACACCTACACCGGGGAGCTGTTTTTT.

V and J are TRBV7-3 and TRBJ2-3, with TRBD2 matching over 11 bases. The CDR3 consists of 15 residues. V shed 5 bases, J shed 0 bases, and the junction held 1 base outside the gene matches. Germline V gives CDR1 SGHTA, CDR2 FQGTGA. CDR3 protein: CASSVAGGSTDTQYF. The CDR3 DNA reads TGTGCCAGCAGCGTAGCGGGGGGGAGCACAGATACGCAGTATTTT.

In DNA, the CDR3 is TGTGCCAGCAGCTTAGGAGGGACAGGGGGGGAGACCCAGTACTTC. It encodes CASSLGGTGGETQYF. The chain carries TRBV7-2 and TRBJ2-5, with 11 bases matching TRBD1. J was trimmed by 5 bases and V by 1 base; bases with no gene match: 3. Germline-derived CDR1 and CDR2 are SGHTA and FQGNSA. The CDR3 extends over 15 amino acids. Drawing the rest from reference TRBV7-2 and TRBJ2-5, the complete variable domain is GAGVSQSPSNKVTEKGKDVELRCDPISGHTALYWYRQSLGQGLEFLIYFQGNSAPDKSGLPSDRFSAERTGGSVSTLTIQRTQQEDSAVYLCASSLGGTGGETQYFGPGTRLLVL.

CDR3 DNA sequence: TGTGCCTGGAGTTCGGGTGTTTGGGGCTACACCTTC. Residues: CAWSSGVWGYTF. This chain links TRBV30 with TRBJ1-2; D is ambiguous. CDR3 length: 12 amino acids. Trimming removed 2 bases from V and 8 bases from J, with 12 bases in between. Germline V lookup: CDR1 GTSNPN, CDR2 SVGIG (reference sequence).

For the CDR3, the DNA is TGCGCCAGCAGCTTGGCGGGGGGCGGCTACACCTTC. It encodes CASSLAGGGYTF. The chain links TRBV5-1 to TRBJ1-2; TRBD1 is a possible D gene (6 bases). The V gene's germline CDR1 is SGHRS and CDR2 YFSETQ. V was clipped by 0 bases and J by 8 bases, with 8 bases between them. CDR3 length: 12 residues.

The chain uses TRBV21-1 and TRBJ1-1; the D call TRBD1 from the table was never checked on the DNA. TRBV21-1 constitutes a pseudogene. There are 16 residues in the CDR3. The CDR3 region has the DNA TGTGCCAGCGGAAGACAGGGGACAGACTCGAACACTGAAGCTTTCTTT. Translating gives CASGRQGTDSNTEAFF.

This clone turned up a few times. The V gene is TRBV7-9, the J gene TRBJ1-2; D possibly corresponds to TRBD1 (6 bases). Trimming shortened V by 5 bases and J by 3 bases, and 13 bases separated the two germline ends. There are 14 residues in the CDR3. Germline CDR1 and CDR2: SEHNR and FQNEAQ (reference sequence). The CDR3 protein is CASSLTGDDYGYTF. CDR3 bases: TGTGCCAGCAGCCTGACAGGAGATGACTATGGCTACACCTTC.

This chain uses TRBV6-5 with TRBJ2-6; TRBD2 might be the D (5 bases). V gave up 7 bases and J gave up 1 base, with 11 bases separating them. The CDR3 is 15 residues long. Per the germline V gene, CDR1 is MNHEY and CDR2 is SVGAGI. The CDR3 is CASIFGNSGANVLTF. The CDR3, as DNA: TGTGCCAGCATTTTCGGGAATTCTGGGGCCAACGTCCTGACTTTC.

J is TRBJ2-3 and V is TRBV6-1, with 10 bases identical to TRBD2. Germline CDR1 and CDR2: MNHNS and SASEGT. J was trimmed by 6 bases and V by 2 bases; bases with no gene match: 11. The CDR3 covers 17 residues. In nucleotides, the CDR3 is TGTGCCAGCAGTGAACACCCCAGGACTAGCGGATTGGATACGCAGTATTTT. Its protein is CASSEHPRTSGLDTQYF.

This clone was picked up a small number of times. The chain links TRBV4-3 to TRBJ1-6; a weak D match, TRBD1 (6 bases). Trimming took off 0 bases at V and 6 bases at J, with 12 bases between the two ends. This CDR3 has 16 amino acids. Germline CDR1 reads LGHNA; CDR2 reads YSLEER. The CDR3 bases are TGCGCCAGCAGCCAAGATGCGGGGGCGAGTAATTCACCCCTCCACTTT. Protein product: CASSQDAGASNSPLHF.

The chain uses TRBV19 and TRBJ1-1, with D uncertain. This CDR3 region has 14 residues. The V end was cut by 5 bases, the J end by 0 bases, with 10 bases between. Germline lookup yields CDR1 LNHDA and CDR2 SQIVND (reference sequence). The CDR3 sequence is CASSLASVNTEAFF. In nucleotides, the CDR3 is TGTGCCAGTAGTCTTGCGTCCGTGAACACTGAAGCTTTCTTT.